The TCR beta chain under discussion was sequenced for a study of OX40 agonist ivuxolimab in advanced cancers. The protocol was immunoSEQ multiplex PCR, while the TCRdb copy is restricted to in-frame clones and leaves out a portion. This table holds about 25,000 clones, 79% found once. This clonotype was sampled from an adult with an advanced solid tumor such as melanoma, head and neck, liver or kidney cancer. The specimen comprised CD4+ or CD8+ T cells sorted from blood, sampled in a trial of the OX40 agonist ivuxolimab.

The chain's CDR3 is CASSVGGSGTYEQYF. In nucleotides, the CDR3 is TGTGCCAGCAGCGTAGGAGGATCGGGCACCTACGAGCAGTACTTC. The J gene is TRBJ2-7, the V gene TRBV9; D uncertain. V was pared by 0 bases and J by 2 bases, with 12 bases between. The CDR3 extends over 15 amino acids. Germline-derived CDR1 and CDR2 are SGDLS and YYNGEE.